This TCR beta chain was sequenced during a study of blood T cell repertoires in COVID-19. Study context: COVID-19 samples collected from the United States, Italy and Spain covered acute and convalescent phases.

The CDR3 is 13 amino acids. With 4 bases removed from V and 5 bases from J, the gap between germline ends came to 12 bases. Germline CDR1 SGHDT, CDR2 YYEEEE. Profiled with immunoSEQ multiplex PCR; TCRdb holds only in-frame clones, not every one. Among some 180,000 clones listed, approximately 85% were seen once. The sample consisted of PBMCs or T cells enriched from blood (not recorded which). The chain joins TRBV5-6 to TRBJ1-2, with D maybe TRBD1 (5 bases). This receptor was obtained from a man aged 35 to 55 who had recovered from COVID-19. CDR3 in DNA: TGTGCCAGCAGCCCCGGTGGGACTTATGGCTACACCTTC. The encoded protein is CASSPGGTYGYTF.